This TCR beta chain was profiled in a study of monozygotic twins with inflammatory bowel disease. Whole blood, unsorted for T cells, was the source of total RNA. TCRdb re-analyzed the 5' RACE reads; it lists each CDR3 protein once, without DNA. The repertoire table contains nearly 450,000 distinct CDR3 sequences. Findings and limits, study-wide: None of the different T cell subtypes could be distinguished from one another.

The CDR3 length is 16 residues. Germline V gene sequence: CDR1 SGHAT, CDR2 FQNNGV. As to this clonotype: As yet, its antigen is unknown.

The V and J genes are TRBV11-2 and TRBJ2-1; TCRdb picks TRBD1, but there is no DNA to check that call. This sequence was found in a human donor with ulcerative colitis or Crohn's disease, or a healthy co-twin of an affected twin (not recorded which). The sequenced sample was blood. CDR3 loop: CASSLARTGGYNEQFF.